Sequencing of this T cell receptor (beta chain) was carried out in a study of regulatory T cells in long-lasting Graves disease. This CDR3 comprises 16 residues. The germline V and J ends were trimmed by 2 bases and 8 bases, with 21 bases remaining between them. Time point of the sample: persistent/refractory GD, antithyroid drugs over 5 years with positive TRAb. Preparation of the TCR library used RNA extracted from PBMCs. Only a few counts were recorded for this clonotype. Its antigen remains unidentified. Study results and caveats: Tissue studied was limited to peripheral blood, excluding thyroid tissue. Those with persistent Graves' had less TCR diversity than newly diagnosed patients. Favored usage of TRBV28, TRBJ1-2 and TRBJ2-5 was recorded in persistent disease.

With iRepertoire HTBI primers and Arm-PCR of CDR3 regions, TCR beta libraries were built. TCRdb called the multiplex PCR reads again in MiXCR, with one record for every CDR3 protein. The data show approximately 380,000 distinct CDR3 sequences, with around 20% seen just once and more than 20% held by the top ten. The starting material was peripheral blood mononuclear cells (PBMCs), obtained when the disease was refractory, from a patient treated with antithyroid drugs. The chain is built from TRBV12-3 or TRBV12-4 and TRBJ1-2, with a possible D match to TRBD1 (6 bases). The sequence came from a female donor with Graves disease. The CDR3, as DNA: TGTGCCAGCAGTTTATCCAGGGCAACAGGGCTGGGCGGCTACACCTTC. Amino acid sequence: CASSLSRATGLGGYTF.